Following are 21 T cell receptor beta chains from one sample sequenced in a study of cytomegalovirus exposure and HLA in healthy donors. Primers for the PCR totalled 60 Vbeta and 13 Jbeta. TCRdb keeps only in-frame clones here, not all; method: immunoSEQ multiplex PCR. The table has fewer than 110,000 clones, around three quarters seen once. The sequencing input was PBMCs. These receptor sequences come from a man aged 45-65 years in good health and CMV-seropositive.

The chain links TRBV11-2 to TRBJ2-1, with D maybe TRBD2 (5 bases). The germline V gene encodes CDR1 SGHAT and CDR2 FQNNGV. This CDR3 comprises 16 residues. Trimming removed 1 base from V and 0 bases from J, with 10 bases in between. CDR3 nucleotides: TGTGCCAGCAGCTTAGGTGGACTGAGCTCCTACAATGAGCAGTTCTTC. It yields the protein CASSLGGLSSYNEQFF. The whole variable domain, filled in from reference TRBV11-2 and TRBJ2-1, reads EAGVAQSPRYKIIEKRQSVAFWCNPISGHATLYWYQQILGQGPKLLIQFQNNGVVDDSQLPKDRFSAERLKGVDSTLKIQPAKLEDSAVYLCASSLGGLSSYNEQFFGPGTRLTVL.

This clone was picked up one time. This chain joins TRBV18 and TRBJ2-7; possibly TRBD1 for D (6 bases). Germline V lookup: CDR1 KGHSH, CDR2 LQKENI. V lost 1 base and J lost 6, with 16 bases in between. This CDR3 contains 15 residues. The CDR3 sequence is CASSPLNRVLSEQYF. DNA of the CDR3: TGTGCCAGCTCACCACTAAACAGGGTACTTTCCGAGCAGTACTTC.

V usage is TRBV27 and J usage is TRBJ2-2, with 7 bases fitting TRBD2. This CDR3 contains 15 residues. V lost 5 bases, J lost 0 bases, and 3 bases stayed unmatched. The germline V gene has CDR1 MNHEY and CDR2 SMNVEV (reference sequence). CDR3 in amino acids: CASSPSGTNTGELFF. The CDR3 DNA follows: TGTGCCAGCAGTCCCAGCGGGACGAACACCGGGGAGCTGTTTTTT.

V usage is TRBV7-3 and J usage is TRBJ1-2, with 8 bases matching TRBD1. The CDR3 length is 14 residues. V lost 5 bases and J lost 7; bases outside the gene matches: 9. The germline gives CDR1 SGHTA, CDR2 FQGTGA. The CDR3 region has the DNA TGTGCCAGCAGCGCGTCCCCCGGACAGGGTGGCTACACCTTC. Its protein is CASSASPGQGGYTF.

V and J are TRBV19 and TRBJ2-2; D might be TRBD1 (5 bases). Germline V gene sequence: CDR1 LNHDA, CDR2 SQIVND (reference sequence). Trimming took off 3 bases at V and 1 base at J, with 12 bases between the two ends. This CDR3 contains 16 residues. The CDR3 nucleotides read TGTGCCAGTAGTATCGAGGACAAATGGAACACCGGGGAGCTGTTTTTT. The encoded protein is CASSIEDKWNTGELFF.

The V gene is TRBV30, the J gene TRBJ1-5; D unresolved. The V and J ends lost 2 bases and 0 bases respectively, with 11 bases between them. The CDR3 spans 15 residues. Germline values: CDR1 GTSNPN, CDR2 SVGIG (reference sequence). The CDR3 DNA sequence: TGTGCCTGGAGTCCCCCAGATAATAGCAATCAGCCCCAGCATTTT. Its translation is CAWSPPDNSNQPQHF.

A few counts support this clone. This CDR3 is CASSTYGTSGYEQYF. CDR3 DNA sequence: TGTGCCAGCAGCACATACGGGACTAGCGGGTACGAGCAGTACTTC. The rearrangement uses TRBV5-6 and TRBJ2-7, with 12 bases lining up with TRBD2. V trimming: 4 bases; J trimming: 4 bases; junction bases outside the gene matches: 6. The germline CDR1 and CDR2 sequences are SGHDT and YYEEEE. This CDR3 is 15 amino acids long.

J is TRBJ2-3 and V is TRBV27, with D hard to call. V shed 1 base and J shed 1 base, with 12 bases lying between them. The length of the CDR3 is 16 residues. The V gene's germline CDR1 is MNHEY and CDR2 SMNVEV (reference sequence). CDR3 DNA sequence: TGTGCCAGCAGTTTATACGCCGCCCGGGGCACAGATACGCAGTATTTT. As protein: CASSLYAARGTDTQYF.

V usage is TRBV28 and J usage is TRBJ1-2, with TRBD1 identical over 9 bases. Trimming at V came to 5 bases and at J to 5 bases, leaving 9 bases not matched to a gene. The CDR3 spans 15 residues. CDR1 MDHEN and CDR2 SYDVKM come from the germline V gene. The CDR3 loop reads CASSEMAGTGYGYTF. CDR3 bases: TGTGCCAGCAGTGAAATGGCCGGGACAGGGTATGGCTACACCTTC.

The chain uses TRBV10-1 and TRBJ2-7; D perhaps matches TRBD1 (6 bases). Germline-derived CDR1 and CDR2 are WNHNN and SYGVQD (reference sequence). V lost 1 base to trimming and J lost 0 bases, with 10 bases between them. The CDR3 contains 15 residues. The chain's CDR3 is CASSEFQGSSYEQYF. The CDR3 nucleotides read TGCGCCAGCAGTGAGTTCCAGGGGAGCTCCTACGAGCAGTACTTC.

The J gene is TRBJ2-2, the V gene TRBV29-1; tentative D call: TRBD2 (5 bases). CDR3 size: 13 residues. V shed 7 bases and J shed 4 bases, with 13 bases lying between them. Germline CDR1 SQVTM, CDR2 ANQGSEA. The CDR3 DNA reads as TGCAGCGCCGGAGGTTCGAGCACCGGGGAGCTGTTTTTT. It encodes CSAGGSSTGELFF.

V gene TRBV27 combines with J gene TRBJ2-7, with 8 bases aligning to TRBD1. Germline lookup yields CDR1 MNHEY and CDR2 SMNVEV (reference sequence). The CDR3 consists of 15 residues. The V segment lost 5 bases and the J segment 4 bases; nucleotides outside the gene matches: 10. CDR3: CASSRRPGQDYEQYF. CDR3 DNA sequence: TGTGCCAGCAGTCGCCGTCCGGGACAGGATTACGAGCAGTACTTC.

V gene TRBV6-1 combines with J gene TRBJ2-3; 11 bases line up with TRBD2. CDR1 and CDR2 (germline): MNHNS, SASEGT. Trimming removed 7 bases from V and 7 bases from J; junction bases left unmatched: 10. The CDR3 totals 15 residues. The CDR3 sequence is CASKSTSGSGHTQYF. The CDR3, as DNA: TGTGCCAGCAAAAGTACTAGCGGGAGTGGGCATACGCAGTATTTT.

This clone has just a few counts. The CDR3 protein is CASGFRGGLNTGELFF. In DNA, the CDR3 is TGTGCCAGCGGTTTTAGGGGGGGACTGAACACCGGGGAGCTGTTTTTT. The gene calls are TRBV11-2 and TRBJ2-2, with a possible D match to TRBD2 (7 bases). CDR1 and CDR2 from the germline V gene are SGHAT and FQNNGV. Trimming cost V 8 bases and J 1 base, with 17 bases left between them. This CDR3 region has 16 residues.

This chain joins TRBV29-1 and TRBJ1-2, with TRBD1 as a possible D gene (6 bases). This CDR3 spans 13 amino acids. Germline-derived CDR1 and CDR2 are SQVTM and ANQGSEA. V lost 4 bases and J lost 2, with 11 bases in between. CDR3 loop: CSVGERGNYGYTF. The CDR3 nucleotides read TGCAGCGTTGGGGAAAGGGGGAACTATGGCTACACCTTC. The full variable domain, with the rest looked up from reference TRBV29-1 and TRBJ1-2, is SAVISQKPSRDICQRGTSLTIQCQVDSQVTMMFWYRQQPGQSLTLIATANQGSEATYESGFVIDKFPISRPNLTFSTLTVSNMSPEDSSIYLCSVGERGNYGYTFGSGTRLTVV.

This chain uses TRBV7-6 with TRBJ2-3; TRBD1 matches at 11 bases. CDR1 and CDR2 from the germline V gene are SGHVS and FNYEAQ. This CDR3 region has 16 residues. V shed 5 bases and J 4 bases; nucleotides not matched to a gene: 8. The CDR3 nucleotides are TGTGCCAGCAGCACACGGGACAGGGGGTCGGCAGATACGCAGTATTTT. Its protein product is CASSTRDRGSADTQYF.

CDR3 loop: CASSPAGVGTEAFF. CDR3 DNA sequence: TGTGCCAGCAGCCCCGCAGGGGTAGGGACTGAAGCTTTCTTT. This chain joins TRBV7-2 and TRBJ1-1; possible D gene TRBD1, 6 bases. Germline V CDR1 and CDR2: SGHTA, FQGNSA. The CDR3 spans 14 residues. V lost 5 bases and J 5 bases, leaving 15 bases between the germline ends.

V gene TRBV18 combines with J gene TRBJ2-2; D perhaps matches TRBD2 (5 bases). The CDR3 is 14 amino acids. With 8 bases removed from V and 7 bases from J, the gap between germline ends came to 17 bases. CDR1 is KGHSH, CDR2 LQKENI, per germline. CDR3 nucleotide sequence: TGTGCCAGCACCGAGAGAGGGCTGGACGGGGAGCTGTTTTTT. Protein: CASTERGLDGELFF.

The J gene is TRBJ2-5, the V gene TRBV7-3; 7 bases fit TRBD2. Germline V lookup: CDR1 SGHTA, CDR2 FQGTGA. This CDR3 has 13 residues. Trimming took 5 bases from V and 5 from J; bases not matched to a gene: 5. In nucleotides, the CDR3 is TGTGCCAGCAGCCCCGACGGGAGGGAGACCCAGTACTTC. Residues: CASSPDGRETQYF.

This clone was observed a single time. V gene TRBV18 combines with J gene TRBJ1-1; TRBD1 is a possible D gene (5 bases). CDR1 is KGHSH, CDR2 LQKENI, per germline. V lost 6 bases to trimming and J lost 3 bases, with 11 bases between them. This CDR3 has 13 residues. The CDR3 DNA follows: TGTGCCAGCTCCCCCGGCAGGGACACTGAAGCTTTCTTT. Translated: CASSPGRDTEAFF.

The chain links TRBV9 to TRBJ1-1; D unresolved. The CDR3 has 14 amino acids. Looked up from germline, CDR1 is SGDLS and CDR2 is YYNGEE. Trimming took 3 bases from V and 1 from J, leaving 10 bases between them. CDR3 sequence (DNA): TGTGCCAGCAGCGCCCGAGGAACGAACACTGAAGCTTTCTTT. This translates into CASSARGTNTEAFF.